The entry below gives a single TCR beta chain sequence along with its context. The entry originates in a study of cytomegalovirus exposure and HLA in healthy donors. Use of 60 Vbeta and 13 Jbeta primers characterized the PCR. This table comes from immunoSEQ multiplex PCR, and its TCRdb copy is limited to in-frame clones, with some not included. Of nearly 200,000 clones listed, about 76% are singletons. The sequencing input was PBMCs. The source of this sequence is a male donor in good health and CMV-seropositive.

The CDR3 sequence: CASSEAGTGATANYGYTF. In DNA form, the CDR3 reads TGTGCCAGCAGTGAAGCCGGGACAGGGGCGACAGCTAACTATGGCTACACCTTC. The rearrangement uses TRBV2 and TRBJ1-2, with 10 positions matching TRBD1. The V gene's germline CDR1 is SNHLY and CDR2 FYNNEI. Trimming took 0 bases from V and 0 from J; bases not matched to a gene: 7. There are 18 residues in the CDR3.